This T cell receptor beta chain was recovered during a study of OX40 agonist ivuxolimab in advanced cancers. A single count supports this clone. TCRdb's copy holds only in-frame clones and misses some; the assay was immunoSEQ multiplex PCR. The sample consists of tens of thousands of clones, roughly 83% of them appearing once. The TCR was taken from an adult with an advanced solid tumor such as melanoma, head and neck, liver or kidney cancer. Sample: CD4+ or CD8+ T cells sorted from blood, taken in a trial of the OX40 agonist ivuxolimab.

The CDR3 region has the DNA TGTGCCAGCCGGCGGACATTGACAGGGAACAGAAGCTCTGGAAACACCATATATTTT. It is translated as CASRRTLTGNRSSGNTIYF. The chain has TRBV6-7 and TRBJ1-3, with 7 positions matching TRBD1. TRBV6-7 is an ORF; its function is uncertain. This CDR3 spans 19 amino acids. J gave up 0 bases and V 8 bases, and 19 bases lay outside the gene matches.